One and the same sample provided the 13 T cell receptor beta chains below, sequenced in a study of blood T cell repertoires in COVID-19. Using immunoSEQ multiplex PCR, the repertoire was profiled, and TCRdb retains in-frame clones only, with some absent. The sample contains 90,000 to 120,000 clones, approximately 90% of which appear only once. Sequencing used peripheral blood. The receptors stem from a man between 60 and 70 years old with acute or convalescent COVID-19.

The chain couples TRBV7-6 to TRBJ1-1, with D uncertain. Germline loops: CDR1 SGHVS, CDR2 FNYEAQ. This CDR3 is 14 amino acids long. Trimming removed 0 bases at V and 0 bases at J, with 5 bases between. The DNA for the CDR3 is TGTGCCAGCAGCTTAGCGCGAGTGAACACTGAAGCTTTCTTT. Translated, it gives CASSLARVNTEAFF.

The genes are TRBV6-4 and TRBJ1-2, with a tentative D call TRBD1 (5 bases). Between the trimmed V and J ends, which lost 6 bases and 0 bases, there was a span of 11 bases. The germline V gene encodes CDR1 MRHNA and CDR2 SNTAGT. The CDR3 consists of 14 residues. CDR3 loop: CASRQESTNYGYTF. The CDR3 coding sequence is TGTGCCAGCAGACAGGAGTCGACTAACTATGGCTACACCTTC.

The chain joins TRBV7-9 to TRBJ2-2, with a possible D match to TRBD1 (6 bases). V dropped 5 bases and J dropped 4 bases, with 14 bases sitting between them. The CDR3 is made up of 15 amino acids. The germline V gene encodes CDR1 SEHNR and CDR2 FQNEAQ (reference sequence). CDR3 sequence: CASSLGAGGTGELFF. DNA of the CDR3: TGTGCCAGCAGCCTGGGGGCAGGCGGCACCGGGGAGCTGTTTTTT.

This sequence joins TRBV9 and TRBJ2-3; perhaps TRBD2 as D (5 bases). CDR1 and CDR2 from the germline V gene are SGDLS and YYNGEE. Trimming cost V 1 base and J 0 bases, with 12 bases left between them. This CDR3 is built from 16 residues. The CDR3 reads CASSVRPSRSTDTQYF. The CDR3 DNA is TGTGCCAGCAGCGTACGGCCTAGCCGAAGCACAGATACGCAGTATTTT. Together with reference TRBV9 and TRBJ2-3, the CDR3 gives the full variable domain: DSGVTQTPKHLITATGQRVTLRCSPRSGDLSVYWYQQSLDQGLQFLIQYYNGEERAKGNILERFSAQQFPDLHSELNLSSLELGDSALYFCASSVRPSRSTDTQYFGPGTRLTVL.

This sequence joins TRBV19 and TRBJ1-1; TRBD1 matches at 7 bases. Germline-derived CDR1 and CDR2 are LNHDA and SQIVND (reference sequence). J lost 5 bases, V lost 7 bases, and 10 bases had no gene match. This CDR3 spans 14 amino acids. The CDR3 loop reads CASNPQGVGTEAFF. CDR3 DNA: TGTGCCAGTAACCCCCAGGGGGTTGGAACTGAAGCTTTCTTT.

The chain joins TRBV6-2 or TRBV6-3 to TRBJ1-1; TRBD1 is a possible D gene (5 bases). CDR3 length: 12 residues. CDR1 is MNHEY, CDR2 SVGEGT, per germline. The V gene lost 2 bases and the J gene lost 7 bases, with 8 bases spanning the gap. This CDR3 reads CASSYGQGEAFF. Here the CDR3 DNA reads TGTGCCAGCAGTTACGGCCAGGGTGAAGCTTTCTTT.

This sequence joins TRBV6-5 and TRBJ1-1; weak D call: TRBD1 (5 bases). This CDR3 is 15 amino acids long. The germline V and J ends were trimmed by 6 bases and 1 base, with 15 bases remaining between them. The germline CDR1 and CDR2 sequences are MNHEY and SVGAGI. For the CDR3, the DNA is TGTGCCAGCAGCTGGGACTGGCCGACGAACACTGAAGCTTTCTTT. Amino acids: CASSWDWPTNTEAFF.

This chain connects TRBV6-5 to TRBJ1-4; D might be TRBD1 (6 bases). CDR3 length equals 15 residues. The V end was cut by 0 bases, the J end by 2 bases, with 7 bases between. Germline CDR1 reads MNHEY; CDR2 reads SVGAGI. The CDR3, as DNA: TGTGCCAGCAGTTACTCTCAGGGGACTAATGAAAAACTGTTTTTT. As protein: CASSYSQGTNEKLFF.

This sequence joins TRBV28 and TRBJ2-7, with 7 bases identical to TRBD2. The CDR3 loop spans 15 amino acids. Per germline, CDR1 MDHEN and CDR2 SYDVKM. The V and J ends lost 7 bases and 1 base, in that order; junction bases with no gene match: 10. CDR3 DNA: TGTGCCAGCACCCGGTTTAGCGGGCCATCCTACGAGCAGTACTTC. As protein: CASTRFSGPSYEQYF.

This clone was counted only a few times. The chain combines TRBV30 with TRBJ1-1; 8 bases are a match to TRBD1. J lost 5 bases, V lost 3 bases, and 8 bases had no gene match. Germline loops: CDR1 GTSNPN, CDR2 SVGIG (reference sequence). The CDR3 has 14 amino acids. Here the CDR3 reads CAWRGPGGYTEAFF. CDR3 nucleotide sequence: TGTGCCTGGAGGGGCCCAGGGGGCTATACTGAAGCTTTCTTT.

This clone has a handful of counts. CDR3 protein: CASSNSGSTDTQYF. Here the CDR3 DNA reads TGTGCCAGCTCGAATAGCGGCAGCACAGATACGCAGTATTTT. The chain combines TRBV19 with TRBJ2-3; D might be TRBD2 (6 bases). Trimming took 9 bases from V and 0 from J, leaving 13 bases between them. The CDR3 length is 14 residues. The germline V gene encodes CDR1 LNHDA and CDR2 SQIVND (reference sequence).

V usage is TRBV29-1 and J usage is TRBJ2-1; D call uncertain. The CDR3 covers 10 residues. The germline V gene has CDR1 SQVTM and CDR2 ANQGSEA. Trimming pared 5 bases from V and 4 bases from J, leaving 3 bases between. Here the CDR3 DNA reads TGCAGCGTTTCTTACAATGAGCAGTTCTTC. Residues: CSVSYNEQFF.

The chain is built from TRBV15 and TRBJ2-6; TRBD2 might be the D (5 bases). Between the trimmed V and J ends, which lost 0 bases and 1 base, there was a span of 7 bases. Germline CDR1 and CDR2: LNHNV and YYDKDF (reference sequence). This CDR3 has 16 residues. CDR3 sequence reads: CATSRERVSGANVLTF. Written as DNA, the CDR3 is TGTGCCACCAGCAGAGAGAGGGTGTCTGGGGCCAACGTCCTGACTTTC.